This T cell receptor beta chain is drawn from a study of shared clonotypes between healthy human individuals. Study-level results: Relative to clonotypes present in all four donors, those not shared had lower generation probabilities. Generally, estimated richness proved larger in naive subsets than it did in memory subsets.

The table came from immunoSEQ multiplex PCR; TCRdb's copy has only in-frame clones and leaves some out. Seen here are some 1,600,000 clones, 98% observed once, and the top ten hold approximately 0.45%. V lost 4 bases and J 4 bases, leaving 8 bases between the germline ends. Germline CDR1 reads MDHEN; CDR2 reads SYDVKM. The CDR3 sequence is 13 residues long. Concerning this clone itself: Its antigen is undetermined.

The chain couples TRBV28 to TRBJ1-5; D is unresolved. The receptor was isolated from a young man in good health. Specimen: naive CD4+ T cells sorted from blood. The subset here: CD45RA+ positively selected. CDR3 coding DNA: TGTGCCAGCAGTTGGGCGACTAATCAGCCCCAGCATTTT. Residues: CASSWATNQPQHF.